This TCR beta chain was sequenced during a study of T cell changes during pregnancy in multiple sclerosis. This CDR3 contains 15 residues. V lost 3 bases and J 1 base, leaving 10 bases between the germline ends. Germline V gives CDR1 SEHNR, CDR2 FQNEAQ (reference sequence). Clones were read by immunoSEQ multiplex PCR, and TCRdb kept only the in-frame ones, dropping some. This sample has tens of thousands of clones, with 70% to 90% found just once. The chain links TRBV7-9 to TRBJ2-1, with D possibly matching TRBD2 (5 bases). The input for sequencing was CD8+ T cells from peripheral blood mononuclear cells, taken in the second trimester of pregnancy. The receptor's source is a female donor in good health, enrolled as a control in a pregnancy study. The DNA for the CDR3 is TGTGCCAGCAGCTTTTCAACTAGTTCCTACAATGAGCAGTTCTTC. This translates into CASSFSTSSYNEQFF. Filled out from reference TRBV7-9 and TRBJ2-1, the complete variable domain reads DTGVSQNPRHKITKRGQNVTFRCDPISEHNRLYWYRQTLGQGPEFLTYFQNEAQLEKSRLLSDRFSAERPKGSFSTLEIQRTEQGDSAMYLCASSFSTSSYNEQFFGPGTRLTVL.